These 5 T cell receptor beta chains originate from one sample sequenced in a study of metastatic and nonmetastatic thyroid tumors. TCRdb reassembled clones from the PCR reads with MiXCR. The table has 75,000 to 95,000 clones, about 12% seen once. All patients were untreated before thyroid surgery. The specimen was blood. The receptors come from a female donor with papillary thyroid cancer or a benign thyroid nodule (not recorded which). Some clones in this sample may be carry-over from other donors' samples.

This clone has just a few counts. The V and J genes are TRBV12-3 or TRBV12-4 and TRBJ2-1; 11 bases line up with TRBD2. Unmatched junction bases numbered 13, after V lost 6 bases and J lost 12 bases. The CDR3 has 15 amino acids. The CDR3 nucleotides read TGTGCCAGCAGAACGACTAGCGGGAAGACTCAGGGGCAGTTCTTC. Its protein is CASRTTSGKTQGQFF.

This clone was seen ten or more times. The V call is TRBV11-2, the J call TRBJ2-6; the match to TRBD1 covers 7 bases. The CDR3 contains 15 residues. V was pared by 5 bases and J by 3 bases, with 4 bases of the junction left unmatched. Germline V gene sequence: CDR1 SGHAT, CDR2 FQNNGV. This CDR3 reads CASSHDRVGANVLTF. As DNA, the CDR3 is TGTGCCAGCAGCCACGACAGGGTTGGGGCCAACGTCCTGACTTTC.

This clone was seen ten or more times. The V call is TRBV18, the J call TRBJ2-3, with a weak D call TRBD2 (6 bases). CDR3 length equals 14 residues. Germline V gene sequence: CDR1 KGHSH, CDR2 LQKENI. The V end was cut by 3 bases, the J end by 4 bases, with 11 bases between. The CDR3 protein is CASSPLSGADTQYF. In DNA form, the CDR3 reads TGTGCCAGCTCACCCCTATCGGGGGCAGATACGCAGTATTTT.

This clone was detected ten times or more. J is TRBJ1-5 and V is TRBV27; weak D call: TRBD1 (5 bases). This CDR3 comprises 12 residues. V was clipped by 3 bases and J by 7 bases, with 7 bases between them. CDR1 is MNHEY and CDR2 is SMNVEV in the germline V gene (reference sequence). As DNA, the CDR3 is TGTGCCAGCAGTTTTCGGGGGCAGCCCCAGCATTTT. Encoded protein: CASSFRGQPQHF.

This clone came up a few times. This chain joins TRBV30 and TRBJ2-7; D is unresolved. Looked up from germline, CDR1 is GTSNPN and CDR2 is SVGIG (reference sequence). The CDR3 contains 11 residues. The V gene lost 0 bases and the J gene lost 2 bases, with 2 bases spanning the gap. The CDR3 region is CAWSVAYEQYF. The CDR3 nucleotides read TGTGCCTGGAGTGTGGCCTACGAGCAGTACTTC.